This T cell receptor (beta chain) is drawn from a study of neurological immune-mediated disorders (dated by TCRdb to the late 2010s). In terms of the full investigation: Peripheral blood TCR-beta repertoires from patients with HTLV-I-associated myelopathy (HAM/TSP), patients with multiple sclerosis, and healthy controls were compared in the study using UMI-based sequencing. Alongside PBMC samples, the set of about 100 TCR-beta libraries contained longitudinal samples, technical triplicates, and paired CD4+ and CD8+ T-cell subsets that had been sorted. Longitudinal HAM/TSP donors and healthy donors each had 3 time-points at intervals of about 3-40 months. The cohort included about 70 subjects: roughly 14 with HAM/TSP, around 34 with multiple sclerosis, and some 20 healthy controls.

To synthesize cDNA, template-switch 5'RACE was performed with a primer carrying a 10-nucleotide random unique molecular identifier so that each TCR transcript was tagged. Every sequencing run yielded over 190 million TCR-beta sequences covering 15-18 subjects. The RNeasy kit was used for extraction of total RNA. The KAPA Real-time Library Amplification kit was used to amplify TCR-beta VDJ regions with primers for the TCR constant region and the 5'RACE anchor. A first PCR added sample indexes and Illumina adaptors, after which a second PCR increased the library yield. After Ampure bead purification, the TCR product of roughly 650 bp was size-selected on a 2% E-gel SizeSelection system. Before pooling, libraries had their quality checked on a Bioanalyzer, their concentration measured with Qubit, and their quantity determined with the Kapa Library Quantification kit. Paired-end 2 x 150 bp sequencing of the libraries was performed on an Illumina HiSeq 2500. To increase sequence diversity, roughly 25-31% phiX was spiked into each library pool. Processing in the source paper ran as follows. Quality-filtered reads were processed with the UMI-based MiGEC pipeline, and over 75% of raw TCR sequences were removed by the MiGEC pipeline during error correction. VDJ genes were aligned to IMGT germline references, and clonotypes were defined by unique CDR3 amino acid sequence plus V-J genes. Clonal expansion, Shannon diversity and CDR3 relatedness were evaluated with VDJtools (CalcPairwiseDistances, ClusterSamples), while phylogenetic trees were built in CLCbio workbench. Using coefficient-of-variation modelling across technical triplicates, the study counted a clone as expanded if it had at least 8 unique UMIs. TCRdb's own reprocessing of the public reads used fastp at Q25 and MiXCR and kept productive beta chains. Identical CDR3 proteins give one entry, which carries the most common genes and DNA. These V and J calls derive from TCRdb rather than the authors' analysis. In this sample the table shows some 54,000 distinct CDR3 sequences, roughly 10% of which occur a single time. Around 7% of the sample is taken by the ten largest.

On this clonotype: The antigen it recognizes is unknown. One end of the junction varies from germline; a read error may be responsible.

In light of the paper, this sample's time point label describes: longitudinal time-point 1 (baseline). Libraries from unsorted PBMCs were made from 2 million PBMCs kept in RNAlater at -80 degrees C until RNA extraction. Peripheral blood was subjected to Ficoll-Hypaque density gradient centrifugation to isolate PBMCs, which were then cryopreserved in liquid nitrogen. The full study reports these points: TCR clonal expansion was greatest in HAM/TSP patients and smallest in MS patients, who ranked below even healthy controls. No identical CDR3 amino acid sequences were shared among expanded clones across subjects, suggesting private TCR-beta repertoires in all groups.

The germline V gene (reference sequence) gives CDR1 as WNHNN and CDR2 as SYGVQD. From the cysteine through the phenylalanine, the CDR3 covers 13 amino acids. Only CDR3 DNA remains: 39 bases, in frame from the first base. The TCR was taken from a male donor with HTLV-1-associated myelopathy (HAM/TSP). The specimen sequenced was PBMCs. The V gene is TRBV10-1 and the J gene is TRBJ2-1, with TRBD2 identical over 7 junction bases. In nucleotide form, the sequence is TGCGCCAGCAGTGGACTAGCAGGGAATGTGCAGTTCTTC. It is translated as CASSGLAGNVQFF.